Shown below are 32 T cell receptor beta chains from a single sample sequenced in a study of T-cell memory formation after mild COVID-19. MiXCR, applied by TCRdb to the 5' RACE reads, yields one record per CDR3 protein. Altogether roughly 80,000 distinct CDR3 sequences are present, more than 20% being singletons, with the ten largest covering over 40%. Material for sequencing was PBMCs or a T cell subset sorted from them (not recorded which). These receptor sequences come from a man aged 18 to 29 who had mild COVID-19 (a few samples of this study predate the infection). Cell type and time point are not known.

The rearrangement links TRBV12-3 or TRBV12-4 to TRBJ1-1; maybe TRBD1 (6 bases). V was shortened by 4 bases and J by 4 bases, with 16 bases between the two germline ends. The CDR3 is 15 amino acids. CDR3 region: CASSSGGILGTEAFF. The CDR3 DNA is TGTGCCAGCAGTTCGGGGGGCATATTGGGCACTGAAGCTTTCTTT.

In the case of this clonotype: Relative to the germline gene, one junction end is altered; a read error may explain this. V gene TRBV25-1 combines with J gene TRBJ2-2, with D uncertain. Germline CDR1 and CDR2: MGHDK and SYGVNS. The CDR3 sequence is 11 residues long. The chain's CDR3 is CASSNSGELFF. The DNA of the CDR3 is TGTGCCAGCAGCAACAGCGGGGAGCTGTTTTTT.

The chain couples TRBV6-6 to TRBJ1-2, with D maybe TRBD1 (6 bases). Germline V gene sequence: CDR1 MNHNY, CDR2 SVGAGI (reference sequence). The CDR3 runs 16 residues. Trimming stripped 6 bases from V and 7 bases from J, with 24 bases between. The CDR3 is CASRRMAAGGPGGYTF. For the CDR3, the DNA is TGTGCCAGCAGACGCATGGCCGCTGGGGGCCCCGGTGGCTACACCTTC.

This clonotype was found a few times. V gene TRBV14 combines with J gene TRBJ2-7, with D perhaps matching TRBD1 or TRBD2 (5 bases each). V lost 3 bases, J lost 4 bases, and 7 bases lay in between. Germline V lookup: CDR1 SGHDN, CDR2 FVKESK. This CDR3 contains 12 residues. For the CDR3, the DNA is TGTGCCAGCAGCCAGAGGGGTTACGAGCAGTACTTC. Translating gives CASSQRGYEQYF.

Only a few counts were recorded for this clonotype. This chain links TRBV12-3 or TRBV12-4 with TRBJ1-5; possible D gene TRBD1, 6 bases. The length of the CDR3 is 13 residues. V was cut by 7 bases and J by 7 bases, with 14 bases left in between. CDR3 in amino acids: CASKGGPRQPQHF. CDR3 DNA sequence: TGTGCCAGCAAGGGGGGGCCCCGGCAGCCCCAGCATTTT.

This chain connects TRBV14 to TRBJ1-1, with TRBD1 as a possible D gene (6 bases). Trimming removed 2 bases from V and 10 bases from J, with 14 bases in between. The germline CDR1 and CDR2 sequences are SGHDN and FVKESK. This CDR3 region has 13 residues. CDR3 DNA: TGTGCCAGCAGCCAACATTCAGGGGCGGCAGCTTTCTTT. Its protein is CASSQHSGAAAFF.

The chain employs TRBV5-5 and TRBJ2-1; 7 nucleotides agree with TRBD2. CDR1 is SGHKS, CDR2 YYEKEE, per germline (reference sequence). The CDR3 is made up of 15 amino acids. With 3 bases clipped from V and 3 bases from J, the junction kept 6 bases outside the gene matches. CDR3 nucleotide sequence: TGTGCCAGCAGCTCCGCGGCGGGGGACTACAATGAGCAGTTCTTC. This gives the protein CASSSAAGDYNEQFF.

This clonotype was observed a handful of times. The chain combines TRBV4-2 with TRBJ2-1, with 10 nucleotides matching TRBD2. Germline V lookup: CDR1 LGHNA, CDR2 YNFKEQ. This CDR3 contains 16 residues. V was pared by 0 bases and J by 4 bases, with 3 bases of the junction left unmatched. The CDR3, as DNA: TGTGCCAGCAGCCAAGAAGCAGCGGGGGGGTACAATGAGCAGTTCTTC. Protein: CASSQEAAGGYNEQFF.

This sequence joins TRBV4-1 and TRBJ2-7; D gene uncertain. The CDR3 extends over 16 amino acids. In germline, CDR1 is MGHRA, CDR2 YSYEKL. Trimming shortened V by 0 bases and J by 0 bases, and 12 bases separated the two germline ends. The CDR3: CASSQETLTHSYEQYF. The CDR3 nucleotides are TGCGCCAGCAGCCAAGAAACCCTCACTCACTCCTACGAGCAGTACTTC.

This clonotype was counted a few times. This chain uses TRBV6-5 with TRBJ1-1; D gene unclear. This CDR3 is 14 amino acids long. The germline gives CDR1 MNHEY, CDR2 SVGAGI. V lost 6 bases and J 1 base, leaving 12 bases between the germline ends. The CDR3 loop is CASSRAPGNTEAFF. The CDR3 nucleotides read TGTGCCAGCAGCCGGGCGCCCGGGAACACTGAAGCTTTCTTT.

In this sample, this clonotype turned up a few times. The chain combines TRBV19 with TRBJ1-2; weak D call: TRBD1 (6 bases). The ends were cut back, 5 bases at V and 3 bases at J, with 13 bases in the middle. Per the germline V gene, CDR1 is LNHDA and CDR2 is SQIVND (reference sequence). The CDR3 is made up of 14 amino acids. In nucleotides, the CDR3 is TGTGCCAGTAGTGGAACGGGGGGCTACTATGGCTACACCTTC. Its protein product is CASSGTGGYYGYTF.

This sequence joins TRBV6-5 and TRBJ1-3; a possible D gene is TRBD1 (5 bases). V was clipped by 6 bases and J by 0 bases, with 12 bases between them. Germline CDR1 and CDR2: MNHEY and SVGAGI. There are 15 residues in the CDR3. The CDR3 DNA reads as TGTGCCAGCAGACTCCAGACAGCCTCTGGAAACACCATATATTTT. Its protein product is CASRLQTASGNTIYF.

The CDR3 region has the DNA TGTGCCAGCAGCCCATCAGGGGGGGTCCAAGAGACCCAGTACTTC. This encodes CASSPSGGVQETQYF. The chain has TRBV7-3 and TRBJ2-5; either TRBD1 or TRBD2 may fit D (7 bases each). Trimming removed 5 bases at V and 1 base at J, with 14 bases between. The CDR3 runs to 15 residues. Germline CDR1 reads SGHTA; CDR2 reads FQGTGA.

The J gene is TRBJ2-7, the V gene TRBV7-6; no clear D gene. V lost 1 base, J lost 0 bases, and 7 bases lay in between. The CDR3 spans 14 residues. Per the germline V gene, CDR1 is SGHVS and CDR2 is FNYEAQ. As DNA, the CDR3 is TGTGCCAGCAGCTTAGGGTCACTCTCCTACGAGCAGTACTTC. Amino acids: CASSLGSLSYEQYF.

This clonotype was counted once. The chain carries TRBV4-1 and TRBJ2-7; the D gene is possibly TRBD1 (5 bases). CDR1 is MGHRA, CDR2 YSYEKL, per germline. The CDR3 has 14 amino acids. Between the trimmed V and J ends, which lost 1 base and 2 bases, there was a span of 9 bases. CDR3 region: CASSQVQTAYEQYF. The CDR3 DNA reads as TGCGCCAGCAGCCAAGTTCAGACAGCCTACGAGCAGTACTTC.

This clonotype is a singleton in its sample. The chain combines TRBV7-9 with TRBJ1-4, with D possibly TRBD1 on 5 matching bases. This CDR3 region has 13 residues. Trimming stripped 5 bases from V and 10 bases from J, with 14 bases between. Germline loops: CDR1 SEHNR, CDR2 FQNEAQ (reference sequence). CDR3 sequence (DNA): TGTGCCAGCAGCCCAAGGGACCGTGGAAAACTGTTTTTT. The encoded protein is CASSPRDRGKLFF.

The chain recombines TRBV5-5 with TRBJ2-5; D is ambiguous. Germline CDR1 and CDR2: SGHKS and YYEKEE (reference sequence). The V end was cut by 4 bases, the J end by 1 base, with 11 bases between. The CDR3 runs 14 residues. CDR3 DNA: TGTGCCAGCAGCCTCAGTTGGGGCCAAGAGACCCAGTACTTC. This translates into CASSLSWGQETQYF.

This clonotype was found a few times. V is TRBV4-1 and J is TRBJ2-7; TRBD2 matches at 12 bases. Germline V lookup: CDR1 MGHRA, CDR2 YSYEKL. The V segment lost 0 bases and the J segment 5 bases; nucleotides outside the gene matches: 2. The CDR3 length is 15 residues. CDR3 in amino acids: CASSQDRTSGDEQYF. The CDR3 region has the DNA TGCGCCAGCAGCCAAGACAGGACTAGCGGGGACGAGCAGTACTTC.

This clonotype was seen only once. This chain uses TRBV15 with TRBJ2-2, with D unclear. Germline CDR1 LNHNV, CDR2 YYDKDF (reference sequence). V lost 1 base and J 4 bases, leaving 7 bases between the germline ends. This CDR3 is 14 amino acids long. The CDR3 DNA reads TGTGCCACCAGCAGAGCCGCAGGCACCGGGGAGCTGTTTTTT. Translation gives CATSRAAGTGELFF.

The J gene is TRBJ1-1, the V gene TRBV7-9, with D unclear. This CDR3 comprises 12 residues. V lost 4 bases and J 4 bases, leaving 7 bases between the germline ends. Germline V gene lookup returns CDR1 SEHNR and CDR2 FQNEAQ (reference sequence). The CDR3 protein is CASSWGLTEAFF. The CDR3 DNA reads TGTGCCAGCAGCTGGGGTCTCACTGAAGCTTTCTTT.

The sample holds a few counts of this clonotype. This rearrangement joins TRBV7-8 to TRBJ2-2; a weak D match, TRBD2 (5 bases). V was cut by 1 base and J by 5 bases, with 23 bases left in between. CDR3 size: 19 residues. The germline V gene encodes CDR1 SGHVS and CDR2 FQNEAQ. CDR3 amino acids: CASSLGGRIPLRRTGELFF. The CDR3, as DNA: TGTGCCAGCAGCTTAGGCGGGCGGATACCTCTCAGGCGGACCGGGGAGCTGTTTTTT.

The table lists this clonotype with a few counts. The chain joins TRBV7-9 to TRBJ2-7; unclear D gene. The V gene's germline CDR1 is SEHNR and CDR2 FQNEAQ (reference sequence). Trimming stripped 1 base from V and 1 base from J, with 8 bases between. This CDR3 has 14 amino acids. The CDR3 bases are TGTGCCAGCAGCTTAGGTTTACAGTCCTACGAGCAGTACGTC. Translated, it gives CASSLGLQSYEQYV.

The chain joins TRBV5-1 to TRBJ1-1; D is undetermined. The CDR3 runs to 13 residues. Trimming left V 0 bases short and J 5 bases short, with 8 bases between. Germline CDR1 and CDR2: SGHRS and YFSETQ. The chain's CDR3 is CASSLADRTEAFF. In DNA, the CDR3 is TGCGCCAGCAGCTTGGCCGACCGGACTGAAGCTTTCTTT. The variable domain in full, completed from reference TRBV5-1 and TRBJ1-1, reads KAGVTQTPRYLIKTRGQQVTLSCSPISGHRSVSWYQQTPGQGLQFLFEYFSETQRNKGNFPGRFSGRQFSNSRSEMNVSTLELGDSALYLCASSLADRTEAFFGQGTRLTVV.

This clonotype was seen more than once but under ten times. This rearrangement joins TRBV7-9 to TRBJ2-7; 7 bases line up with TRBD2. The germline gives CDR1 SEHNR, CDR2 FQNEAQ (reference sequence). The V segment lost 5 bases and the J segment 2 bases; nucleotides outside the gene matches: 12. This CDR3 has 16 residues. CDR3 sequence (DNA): TGTGCCAGCAGCCCCTCTCCCCTAGCGGTGACCTACGAGCAGTACTTC. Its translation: CASSPSPLAVTYEQYF.

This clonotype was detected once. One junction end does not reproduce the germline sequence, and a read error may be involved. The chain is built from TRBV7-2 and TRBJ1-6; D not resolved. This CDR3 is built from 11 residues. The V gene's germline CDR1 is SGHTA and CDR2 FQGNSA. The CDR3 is CAISSGMRLHF. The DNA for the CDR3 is TGTGCCATCAGCTCCGGGATGCGCCTCCACTTT.

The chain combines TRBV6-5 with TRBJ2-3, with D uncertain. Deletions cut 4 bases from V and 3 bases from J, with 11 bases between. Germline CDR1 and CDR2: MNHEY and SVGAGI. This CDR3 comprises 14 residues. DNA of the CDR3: TGTGCCAGCAGTTTATCTGGTAGAACAGATACGCAGTATTTT. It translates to CASSLSGRTDTQYF.

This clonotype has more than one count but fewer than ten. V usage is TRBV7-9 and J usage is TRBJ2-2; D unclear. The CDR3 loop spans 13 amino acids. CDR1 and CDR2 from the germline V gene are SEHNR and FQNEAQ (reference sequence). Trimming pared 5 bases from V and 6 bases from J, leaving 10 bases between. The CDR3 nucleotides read TGTGCCAGCAGCCACGACATTGCCGGGGAGCTGTTTTTT. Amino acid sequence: CASSHDIAGELFF.

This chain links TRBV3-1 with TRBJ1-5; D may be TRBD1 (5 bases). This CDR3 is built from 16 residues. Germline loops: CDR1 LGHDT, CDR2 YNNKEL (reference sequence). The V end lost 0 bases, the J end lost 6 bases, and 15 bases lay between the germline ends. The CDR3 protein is CASSQELGGWSQPQHF. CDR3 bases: TGTGCCAGCAGCCAAGAGTTGGGGGGTTGGAGTCAGCCCCAGCATTTT.

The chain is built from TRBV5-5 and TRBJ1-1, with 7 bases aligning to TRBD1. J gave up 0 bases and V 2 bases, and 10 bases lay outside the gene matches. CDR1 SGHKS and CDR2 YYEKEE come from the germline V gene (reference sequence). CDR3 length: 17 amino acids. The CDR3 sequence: CASSFKGGGSMNTEAFF. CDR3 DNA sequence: TGTGCCAGCAGCTTCAAAGGAGGGGGCTCAATGAACACTGAAGCTTTCTTT.

DNA for the CDR3: TGCGCCAGCAGCCAGGGGACAGGGGAGACCTACGAGCAGTACTTC. This sequence encodes CASSQGTGETYEQYF. V usage is TRBV4-3 and J usage is TRBJ2-7, with 10 bases that match TRBD1. The CDR3 runs to 15 residues. V shed 3 bases and J 2 bases; nucleotides not matched to a gene: 4. CDR1 is LGHNA and CDR2 is YSLEER in the germline V gene.

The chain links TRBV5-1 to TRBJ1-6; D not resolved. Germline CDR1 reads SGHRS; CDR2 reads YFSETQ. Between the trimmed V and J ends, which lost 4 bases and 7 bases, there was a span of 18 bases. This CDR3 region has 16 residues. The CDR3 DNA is TGCGCCAGCAGCCCCTTCGGAGTGGAACGGAATTCACCCCTCCACTTT. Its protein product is CASSPFGVERNSPLHF.

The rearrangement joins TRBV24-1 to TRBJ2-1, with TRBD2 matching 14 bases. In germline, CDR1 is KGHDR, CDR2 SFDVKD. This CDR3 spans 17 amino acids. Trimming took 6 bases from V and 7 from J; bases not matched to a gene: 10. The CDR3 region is CATSSPRTSGGQNEQFF. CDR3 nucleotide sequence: TGTGCCACCAGTTCCCCAAGGACTAGCGGGGGGCAGAATGAGCAGTTCTTC.